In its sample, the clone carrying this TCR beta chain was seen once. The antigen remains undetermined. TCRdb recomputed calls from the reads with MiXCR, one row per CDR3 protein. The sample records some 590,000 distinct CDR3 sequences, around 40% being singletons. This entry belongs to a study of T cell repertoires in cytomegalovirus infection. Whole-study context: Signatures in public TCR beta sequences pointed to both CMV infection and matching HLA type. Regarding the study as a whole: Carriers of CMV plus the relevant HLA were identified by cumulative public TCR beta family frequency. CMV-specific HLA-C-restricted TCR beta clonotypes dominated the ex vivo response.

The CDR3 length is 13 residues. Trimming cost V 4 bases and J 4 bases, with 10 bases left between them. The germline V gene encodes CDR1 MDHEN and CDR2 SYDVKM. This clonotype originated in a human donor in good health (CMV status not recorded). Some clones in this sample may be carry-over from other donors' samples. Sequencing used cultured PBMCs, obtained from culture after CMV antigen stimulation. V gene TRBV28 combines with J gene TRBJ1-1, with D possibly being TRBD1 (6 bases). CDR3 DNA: TGTGCCAGCAGTTCCTACAGGGTCACTGAAGCTTTCTTT. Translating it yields CASSSYRVTEAFF.